A single T cell receptor beta chain is shown here with its context. The antigen remains undetermined. This sample was included in a study of T-cell memory formation after mild COVID-19. Findings and caveats of the study: The pre-infection memory compartment contained some responding clones, suggesting cross-reactive memory joined. CD8+ contracting clones occupied EMRA, while CD4+ ones occupied mainly CM and EM.

The CDR3 is made up of 16 amino acids. Per germline, CDR1 MGHRA and CDR2 YSYEKL. Trimming took 1 base from V and 0 from J, leaving 10 bases between them. TCRdb analysed the 5' RACE reads with MiXCR anew, one entry per CDR3 protein. Seen here are approximately 13,000 distinct CDR3 sequences, 15% to 20% observed once, and the top ten hold around 53%. The sample taken for sequencing was PBMCs or a T cell subset sorted from them (not recorded which). This TCR was sampled from a man aged 18-30 years who had mild COVID-19 (a few samples of this study predate the infection). Cell type and time point are not known. J is TRBJ1-3 and V is TRBV4-1, with TRBD1 as a possible D gene (5 bases). In nucleotides, the CDR3 is TGCGCCAGCAGCCAAGGGCGGGGCTACTCTGGAAACACCATATATTTT. It encodes CASSQGRGYSGNTIYF.